A single sample gave rise to the 27 T cell receptor beta chains below, sequenced in a study of T cell clonality in common variable immunodeficiency. TCRdb's copy holds only in-frame clones and misses some; the assay was immunoSEQ multiplex PCR. The repertoire yields 35,000 to 50,000 clones, none seen only once; the top ten contain approximately 1.4%. What was sequenced was peripheral blood mononuclear cells. Source of these receptors: a person aged 18 to 75 in good health.

Many counts were recorded for this clone. The read falls 3 residues short of the CDR3 end, and the missing part is taken from the germline J gene. This rearrangement joins TRBV7-9 to TRBJ2-1, with TRBD2 matching 8 bases. Germline trimming cut 5 bases from V and 7 bases from J; bases unmatched to any gene: 4. Germline V gene sequence: CDR1 SEHNR, CDR2 FQNEAQ (reference sequence). This CDR3 comprises 13 residues. CDR3 bases read: TGTGCCAGCAGCAACGGACTAGCAAATGAG. The encoded protein is CASSNGLANE. From start to end, the CDR3 is CASSNGLANEQFF.

This clone was seen at least ten times. The read halts 3 residues ahead of the CDR3 end, with the missing end drawn from the germline J gene. The V call is TRBV5-4, the J call TRBJ1-2, with D tentatively TRBD1 (5 bases). Germline V gene data show CDR1 as SGHNT and CDR2 as YYREEE (reference sequence). This CDR3 is built from 14 residues. The CDR3 bases that were read are TGTGCCAGCAGCTTGGAGGGGCCAGGGCTAGGC. Encoded protein: CASSLEGPGLG. The CDR3 in full is CASSLEGPGLGYTF.

This clone was found many times. The sequence runs out 3 residues before the end of the CDR3; the remainder is reconstructed from the germline J gene. The chain has TRBV20-1 and TRBJ1-6; 10 bases map to TRBD1. Per the germline V gene, CDR1 is DFQATT and CDR2 is SNEGSKA (reference sequence). The CDR3 totals 15 residues. J lost 6 bases, V lost 3 bases, and 5 bases had no gene match. The CDR3: CSASIGTGVNSPLHF. The sequenced CDR3 bases are TGCAGTGCTAGTATCGGGACAGGGGTTAATTCACCC.

This clone was counted ten times or more. The read finishes 3 residues shy of the CDR3 end, and the germline J gene is used to complete it. The chain recombines TRBV5-6 with TRBJ2-7, with no clear D. The CDR3 is 12 residues long. V lost 2 bases and J lost 5, with 8 bases in between. Germline CDR1 and CDR2: SGHDT and YYEEEE. CDR3 residues: CASSLIQHEQYF. The covered CDR3 bases are TGTGCCAGCAGCTTAATACAACACGAG.

There are many counts of this clone. The read ends 3 residues early relative to the CDR3; the germline J gene fills the gap. V usage is TRBV5-1 and J usage is TRBJ1-2, with a possible D match to TRBD1 (6 bases). The CDR3 is made up of 14 amino acids. CDR1 and CDR2 (germline): SGHRS, YFSETQ. V shed 6 bases and J shed 4 bases, with 16 bases lying between them. Incomplete CDR3 DNA: TGCGCCAGCACTGCGTCGGGGGGCAGCTATGGC. Protein: CASTASGGSYG. The full CDR3 is CASTASGGSYGYTF. Complete variable domain (other parts from reference TRBV5-1 and TRBJ1-2): KAGVTQTPRYLIKTRGQQVTLSCSPISGHRSVSWYQQTPGQGLQFLFEYFSETQRNKGNFPGRFSGRQFSNSRSEMNVSTLELGDSALYLCASTASGGSYGYTFGSGTRLTVV.

This clone was seen at least ten times. The CDR3 protein is CASSPSLREQYF. The sequenced CDR3 bases are TGTGCCAGCAGCCCTTCCCTCCGCGAG. The chain couples TRBV7-9 to TRBJ2-7; no clear D gene. The sequence runs out 3 residues before the end of the CDR3; the remainder is reconstructed from the germline J gene. The CDR3 is made up of 12 amino acids. Germline-derived CDR1 and CDR2 are SEHNR and FQNEAQ (reference sequence). Trimming left V 5 bases short and J 6 bases short, with 11 bases between.

This clone was recorded many times. The read comes to an end 3 residues before the CDR3 does, leaving the germline J gene to fill in the end. V and J are TRBV7-3 and TRBJ2-6; D gene ambiguous. The V gene's germline CDR1 is SGHTA and CDR2 FQGTGA. This CDR3 comprises 17 residues. The V end lost 5 bases, the J end lost 0 bases, and 14 bases lay between the germline ends. This CDR3 is CASSPQALLSGANVLTF. The CDR3 DNA, read in part, is TGTGCCAGCAGCCCGCAGGCCTTACTCTCTGGGGCCAACGTC.

This clone was observed at least ten times. The read falls 3 residues short of the CDR3 end, and the missing part is taken from the germline J gene. This chain uses TRBV9 with TRBJ2-1, with D possibly being TRBD1 (6 bases). V gave up 0 bases and J gave up 2 bases, with 6 bases separating them. The V gene's germline CDR1 is SGDLS and CDR2 YYNGEE. This CDR3 region has 14 residues. CDR3 amino acids: CASSVDRAYNEQFF. Incomplete CDR3 DNA: TGTGCCAGCAGCGTAGACAGGGCCTACAATGAG.

About this clone: Read data end 3 residues before the CDR3 end; the end is taken from the germline J gene. The chain couples TRBV6-1 to TRBJ1-2; 11 bases match TRBD1. The germline V gene has CDR1 MNHNS and CDR2 SASEGT. The CDR3 contains 18 residues. The sequenced CDR3 bases are TGTGCCAGCAGTGAAGCGCTATATGGGACAGGGGGAACCTACGAC. Amino acid sequence: CASSEALYGTGGTYD. The complete CDR3 sequence is CASSEALYGTGGTYDYTF.

This clone was picked up a small number of times. The read is 3 residues too short to cover the CDR3 end, so that end is filled in from the germline J gene. This sequence joins TRBV7-9 and TRBJ2-7; TRBD1 aligns across 10 bases. J gave up 6 bases and V 4 bases, and 3 bases lay outside the gene matches. The CDR3 extends over 13 amino acids. The germline gives CDR1 SEHNR, CDR2 FQNEAQ (reference sequence). The CDR3 here is CASSYRDRGEQYF. The sequenced part of the CDR3 DNA is TGTGCCAGCAGCTACCGGGACAGGGGCGAG.

Only a few counts were recorded for this clone. The read terminates 3 residues ahead of where the CDR3 ends, so the germline J gene completes it. The V call is TRBV5-1, the J call TRBJ2-5; 12 positions agree with TRBD2. V shed 0 bases and J 5 bases; nucleotides not matched to a gene: 17. The CDR3 extends over 20 amino acids. CDR1 is SGHRS, CDR2 YFSETQ, per germline. The covered CDR3 bases are TGCGCCAGCAGCTTGGTCACACTAGCGGGAGGCGTTGGCCCCCGGGAGACC. This translates into CASSLVTLAGGVGPRET. The CDR3 in its entirety is CASSLVTLAGGVGPRETQYF.

Ten or more counts support this clone. The read halts 3 residues ahead of the CDR3 end, with the missing end drawn from the germline J gene. The gene calls are TRBV7-2 and TRBJ2-1; D is unclear. The V gene lost 8 bases and the J gene lost 4 bases, with 6 bases spanning the gap. The germline V gene encodes CDR1 SGHTA and CDR2 FQGNSA. The CDR3 contains 11 residues. The CDR3 sequence is CASGRYNEQFF. CDR3 bases read: TGTGCCAGCGGCAGGTACAATGAG.

This clone was detected many times. Read sequence stops 3 residues before the CDR3 end, and the germline J gene provides the missing end. This chain joins TRBV6-1 and TRBJ2-3; 10 bases are shared with TRBD2. Trimming cost V 2 bases and J 4 bases; bases outside gene matches: 3. Germline V gene sequence: CDR1 MNHNS, CDR2 SASEGT. This CDR3 spans 15 amino acids. CDR3 DNA (partial): TGTGCCAGCAGTGAAAAAGCGGGAGGGCCAGATACG. This translates into CASSEKAGGPDT. The whole CDR3 sequence is CASSEKAGGPDTQYF.

This clone was recorded at least ten times. The read ends 3 residues before the CDR3 terminus; that terminus is restored from the germline J gene. The genes are TRBV30 and TRBJ1-4, with TRBD1 identical over 9 bases. Germline trimming cut 1 base from V and 8 bases from J; bases unmatched to any gene: 8. Germline V gene lookup returns CDR1 GTSNPN and CDR2 SVGIG (reference sequence). The CDR3 loop spans 15 amino acids. Incomplete CDR3 DNA: TGTGCCTGGAGTGCCGGCGGGACAGGGTCGGAAAAA. It specifies CAWSAGGTGSEK. The whole CDR3 sequence reads CAWSAGGTGSEKLFF. Filled out from reference TRBV30 and TRBJ1-4, the complete variable domain reads SQTIHQWPATLVQPVGSPLSLECTVEGTSNPNLYWYRQAAGRGLQLLFYSVGIGQISSEVPQNLSASRPQDRQFILSSKKLLLSDSGFYLCAWSAGGTGSEKLFFGSGTQLSVL.

This clone was observed at least ten times. The CDR3 end lies 3 residues beyond the end of the read and is filled in from the germline J gene. This chain joins TRBV4-2 and TRBJ2-5; no definite D call. The V and J ends lost 1 base and 1 base respectively, with 13 bases between them. CDR3 size: 16 residues. Germline lookup yields CDR1 LGHNA and CDR2 YNFKEQ. The CDR3 bases that were read are TGTGCCAGCAGCCAAGTGGCACAGTTGGGCCAAGAGACC. Its protein product is CASSQVAQLGQET. The entire CDR3 protein reads CASSQVAQLGQETQYF.

As concerns this clone: The sequenced fragment ends 3 residues before the CDR3 boundary, so the rest is inferred from the germline J gene. The chain joins TRBV7-9 to TRBJ2-3; TRBD2 matches at 14 bases. V gave up 5 bases and J gave up 6 bases; unmatched junction bases: 4. Germline CDR1 and CDR2: SEHNR and FQNEAQ (reference sequence). The CDR3 is 15 amino acids. CDR3 in amino acids: CASSPRTSGRDTQYF. CDR3 bases read: TGTGCCAGCAGCCCGCGGACTAGCGGGAGGGATACG.

The table lists this clone with many counts. The DNA read from the CDR3 is TGCAGTGCCTACGGAGGAGGGGTTGATACG. Protein sequence: CSAYGGGVDT. Given in full, the CDR3 is CSAYGGGVDTQYF. The gene calls are TRBV20-1 and TRBJ2-3; D is possibly TRBD2 (6 bases). The CDR3 goes on 3 residues after the read ends, and that part is filled in from the germline J gene. This CDR3 contains 13 residues. Looked up from germline, CDR1 is DFQATT and CDR2 is SNEGSKA (reference sequence). V gave up 6 bases and J gave up 6 bases, with 16 bases separating them.

This clone was picked up many times. The read falls 3 residues short of the CDR3 end, and the missing part is taken from the germline J gene. V gene TRBV6-2 or TRBV6-3 combines with J gene TRBJ2-5; TRBD1 matches 9 bases. The CDR3 loop spans 15 amino acids. V trimming: 9 bases; J trimming: 2 bases; junction bases outside the gene matches: 10. Looked up from germline, CDR1 is MNHEY and CDR2 is SVGEGT. The sequenced part of the CDR3 DNA is TGTGCCAGTATAAGTGACAGGGGGGGACAAGAGACC. Its protein is CASISDRGGQET. The complete CDR3 protein is CASISDRGGQETQYF.

The sample holds a few counts of this clone. The sequence runs out 3 residues before the end of the CDR3; the remainder is reconstructed from the germline J gene. This chain links TRBV7-2 with TRBJ1-3; D gene unclear. The germline CDR1 and CDR2 sequences are SGHTA and FQGNSA. This CDR3 comprises 15 residues. Deletions cut 5 bases from V and 4 bases from J, with 15 bases between. The sequenced part of the CDR3 DNA is TGTGCCAGCAGCACCCCGGTCCTAAGAGGAAACACC. Protein sequence: CASSTPVLRGNT. The whole CDR3 sequence reads CASSTPVLRGNTIYF.

This clone has at least ten counts. The read is 3 residues too short to cover the CDR3 end, so that end is filled in from the germline J gene. V is TRBV7-9 and J is TRBJ2-2, with 10 bases matching TRBD2. Per the germline V gene, CDR1 is SEHNR and CDR2 is FQNEAQ (reference sequence). Losses at the gene ends were 5 bases for V and 7 bases for J; bases not matched to a gene: 4. The CDR3 spans 14 residues. CDR3 residues: CASSLLAGDGELFF. The sequenced part of the CDR3 DNA is TGTGCCAGCAGCCTCCTAGCGGGAGACGGGGAG.

This clone appeared many times. The read ends 3 residues shy of where the CDR3 ends; the end is completed using the germline J gene. The chain joins TRBV20-1 to TRBJ2-2, with D perhaps TRBD1 (6 bases). CDR3 length: 14 residues. Trimming pared 0 bases from V and 6 bases from J, leaving 11 bases between. Germline assignment: CDR1 DFQATT and CDR2 SNEGSKA (reference sequence). Incomplete CDR3 DNA: TGCAGTGCTAGAGATGCAGGGGCGCCCGGGGAG. Encoded protein: CSARDAGAPGE. The complete CDR3 reads CSARDAGAPGELFF.

Ten or more counts support this clone. The CDR3 sequence: CASEAGTGSYEQYF. CDR3 bases read: TGTGCCAGCGAAGCCGGGACAGGGTCCTACGAG. The V call is TRBV28, the J call TRBJ2-7; 9 bases fit TRBD1. Read sequence stops 3 residues before the CDR3 end, and the germline J gene provides the missing end. Germline CDR1 and CDR2: MDHEN and SYDVKM. The CDR3 is 14 residues long. J lost 1 base, V lost 8 bases, and 6 bases had no gene match.

This clone was picked up many times. The read falls 3 residues short of the CDR3 end, and the missing part is taken from the germline J gene. V and J are TRBV6-2 or TRBV6-3 and TRBJ2-7, with D tentatively TRBD2 (5 bases). The germline gives CDR1 MNHEY, CDR2 SVGEGT. This CDR3 has 14 residues. V shed 2 bases and J shed 2 bases, with 10 bases lying between them. CDR3 residues: CASSYTERTYEQYF. The DNA read from the CDR3 is TGTGCCAGCAGTTACACGGAGCGGACCTACGAG.

Concerning this clone: Read data end 3 residues before the CDR3 end; the end is taken from the germline J gene. The chain joins TRBV2 to TRBJ1-3; no reliable D call. The CDR3 is 15 amino acids. Deletions cut 7 bases from V and 0 bases from J, with 13 bases between. Germline lookup yields CDR1 SNHLY and CDR2 FYNNEI. CDR3 sequence: CASTSTRSSGNTIYF. The sequenced CDR3 bases are TGTGCCAGCACTAGCACAAGGAGCTCTGGAAACACC.

This clone was seen many times. The sequenced fragment ends 3 residues before the CDR3 boundary, so the rest is inferred from the germline J gene. This chain joins TRBV20-1 and TRBJ2-3, with TRBD1 matching 9 bases. V lost 5 bases to trimming and J lost 2 bases; unmatched junction nucleotides: 2. CDR1 DFQATT and CDR2 SNEGSKA come from the germline V gene (reference sequence). The CDR3 is 13 residues long. CDR3: CSAWTGDTDTQYF. The covered CDR3 bases are TGCAGTGCTTGGACAGGGGACACAGATACG.

This clone was seen a handful of times. With the read ending 3 residues before the CDR3 end, the germline J gene is used to fill in that end. This chain links TRBV11-2 with TRBJ2-7; 8 nucleotides agree with TRBD2. The CDR3 is made up of 15 amino acids. Trimming at V came to 5 bases and at J to 2 bases, leaving 8 bases not matched to a gene. The germline CDR1 and CDR2 sequences are SGHAT and FQNNGV. CDR3 DNA (partial): TGTGCCAGCAGCCCCGACTGGACTAGCCCCTACGAG. It yields the protein CASSPDWTSPYE. The full CDR3 reads CASSPDWTSPYEQYF.

This clone was observed many times. The read is 3 residues too short to cover the CDR3 end, so that end is filled in from the germline J gene. The chain is built from TRBV30 and TRBJ2-1, with TRBD2 matching over 8 bases. Per the germline V gene, CDR1 is GTSNPN and CDR2 is SVGIG (reference sequence). J lost 8 bases, V lost 0 bases, and 12 bases had no gene match. The CDR3 extends over 16 amino acids. Here the CDR3 reads CAWSVTGTSFFDEQFF. The CDR3 bases that were read are TGTGCCTGGAGTGTTACCGGGACTAGTTTCTTCGATGAG.